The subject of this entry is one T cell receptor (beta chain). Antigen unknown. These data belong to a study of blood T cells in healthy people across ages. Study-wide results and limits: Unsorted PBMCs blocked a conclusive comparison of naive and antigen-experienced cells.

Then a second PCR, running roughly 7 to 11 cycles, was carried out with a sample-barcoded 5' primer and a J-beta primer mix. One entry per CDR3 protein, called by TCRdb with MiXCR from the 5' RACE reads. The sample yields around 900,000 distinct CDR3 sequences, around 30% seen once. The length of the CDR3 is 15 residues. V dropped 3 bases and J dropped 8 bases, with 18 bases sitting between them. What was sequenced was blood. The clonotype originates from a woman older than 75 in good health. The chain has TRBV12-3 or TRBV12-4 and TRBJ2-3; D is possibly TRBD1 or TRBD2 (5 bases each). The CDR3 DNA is TGTGCCAGCAGTTTTGGATTCGGGGACGGCGGTACGCAGTATTTT. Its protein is CASSFGFGDGGTQYF.